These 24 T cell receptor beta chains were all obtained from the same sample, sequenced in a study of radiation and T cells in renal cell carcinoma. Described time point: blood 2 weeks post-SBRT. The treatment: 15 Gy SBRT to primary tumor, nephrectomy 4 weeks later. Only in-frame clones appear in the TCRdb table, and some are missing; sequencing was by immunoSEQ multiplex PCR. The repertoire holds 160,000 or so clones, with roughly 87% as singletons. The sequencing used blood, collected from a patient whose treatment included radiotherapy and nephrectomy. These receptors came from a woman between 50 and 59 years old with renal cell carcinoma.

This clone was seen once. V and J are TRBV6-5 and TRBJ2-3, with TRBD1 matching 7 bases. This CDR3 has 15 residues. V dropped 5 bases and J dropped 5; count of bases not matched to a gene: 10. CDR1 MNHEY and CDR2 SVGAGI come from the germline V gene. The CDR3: CASSTRQGVGDTQYF. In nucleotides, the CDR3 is TGTGCCAGCAGTACCCGCCAGGGGGTAGGAGATACGCAGTATTTT.

The CDR3 spells CASSITDIGNTIYF. In DNA, the CDR3 is TGTGCCAGTAGTATTACGGACATTGGAAACACCATATATTTT. V usage is TRBV19 and J usage is TRBJ1-3; D might be TRBD1 (5 bases). The V and J ends lost 3 bases and 3 bases respectively, with 9 bases between them. CDR3 size: 14 residues. Germline V CDR1 and CDR2: LNHDA, SQIVND (reference sequence). Drawing the rest from reference TRBV19 and TRBJ1-3, the complete variable domain is DGGITQSPKYLFRKEGQNVTLSCEQNLNHDAMYWYRQDPGQGLRLIYYSQIVNDFQKGDIAEGYSVSREKKESFPLTVTSAQKNPTAFYLCASSITDIGNTIYFGEGSWLTVV.

The CDR3 reads CASSFRGGYGYTF. In DNA, the CDR3 is TGTGCCAGCAGCTTTAGGGGGGGGTATGGCTACACCTTC. The V call is TRBV7-8, the J call TRBJ1-2, with a weak D call TRBD1 (6 bases). CDR3 size: 13 residues. CDR1 and CDR2 from the germline V gene are SGHVS and FQNEAQ. The V end lost 3 bases, the J end lost 5 bases, and 10 bases lay between the germline ends.

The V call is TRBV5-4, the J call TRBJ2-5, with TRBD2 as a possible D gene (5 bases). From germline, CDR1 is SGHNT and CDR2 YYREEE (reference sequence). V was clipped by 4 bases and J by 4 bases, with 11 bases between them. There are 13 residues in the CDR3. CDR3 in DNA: TGTGCCAGCAGCCCGGGCGGAGGAGAGACCCAGTACTTC. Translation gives CASSPGGGETQYF.

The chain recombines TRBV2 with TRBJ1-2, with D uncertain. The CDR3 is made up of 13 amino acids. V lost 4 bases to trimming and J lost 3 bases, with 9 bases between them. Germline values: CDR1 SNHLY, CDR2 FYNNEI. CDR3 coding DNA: TGTGCCAGCAGTGTTAAAGGTGACTATGGCTACACCTTC. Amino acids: CASSVKGDYGYTF.

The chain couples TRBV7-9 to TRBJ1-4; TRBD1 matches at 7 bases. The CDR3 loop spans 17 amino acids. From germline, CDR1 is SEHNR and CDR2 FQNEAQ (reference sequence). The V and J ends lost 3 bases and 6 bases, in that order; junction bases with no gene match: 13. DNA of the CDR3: TGTGCCAGCAGCTTCATAGCCATAGGGGGCCGGGATGAAAAACTGTTTTTT. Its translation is CASSFIAIGGRDEKLFF.

The CDR3 DNA reads as TGTGCCAGCAGCTTTTGGAAATCACCCCTCCACTTT. Amino acids: CASSFWKSPLHF. V gene TRBV7-9 combines with J gene TRBJ1-6; D gene uncertain. The V end lost 3 bases, the J end lost 10 bases, and 7 bases lay between the germline ends. Looked up from germline, CDR1 is SEHNR and CDR2 is FQNEAQ (reference sequence). This CDR3 is built from 12 residues.

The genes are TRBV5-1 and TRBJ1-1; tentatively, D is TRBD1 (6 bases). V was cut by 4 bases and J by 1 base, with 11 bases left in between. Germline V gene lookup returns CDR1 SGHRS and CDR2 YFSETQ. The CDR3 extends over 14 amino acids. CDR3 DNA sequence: TGCGCCAGCAGCGTCCGACAGGAGAACACTGAAGCTTTCTTT. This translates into CASSVRQENTEAFF.

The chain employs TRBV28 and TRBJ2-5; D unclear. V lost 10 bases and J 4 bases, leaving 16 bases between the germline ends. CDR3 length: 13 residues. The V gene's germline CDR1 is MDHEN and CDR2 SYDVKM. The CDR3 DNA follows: TGTGCCACCACCCGCGGCATCGGAGAGACCCAGTACTTC. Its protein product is CATTRGIGETQYF.

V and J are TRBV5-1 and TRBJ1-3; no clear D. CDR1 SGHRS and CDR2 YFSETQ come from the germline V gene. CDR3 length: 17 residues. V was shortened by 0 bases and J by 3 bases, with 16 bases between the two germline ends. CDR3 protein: CASSLGMTQGFGNTIYF. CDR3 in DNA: TGCGCCAGCAGCTTGGGGATGACACAAGGCTTTGGAAACACCATATATTTT.

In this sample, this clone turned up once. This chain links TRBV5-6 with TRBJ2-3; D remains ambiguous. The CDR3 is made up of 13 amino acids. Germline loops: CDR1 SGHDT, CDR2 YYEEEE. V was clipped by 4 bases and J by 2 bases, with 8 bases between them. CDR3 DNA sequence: TGTGCCAGCAGCGAAACTAACACAGATACGCAGTATTTT. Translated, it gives CASSETNTDTQYF.

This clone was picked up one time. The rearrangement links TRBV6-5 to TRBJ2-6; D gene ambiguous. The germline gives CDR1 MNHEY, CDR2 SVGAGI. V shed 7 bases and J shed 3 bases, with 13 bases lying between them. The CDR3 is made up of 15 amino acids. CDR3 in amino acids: CASNQVGFGANVLTF. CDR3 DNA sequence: TGTGCCAGCAACCAGGTGGGGTTTGGGGCCAACGTCCTGACTTTC.

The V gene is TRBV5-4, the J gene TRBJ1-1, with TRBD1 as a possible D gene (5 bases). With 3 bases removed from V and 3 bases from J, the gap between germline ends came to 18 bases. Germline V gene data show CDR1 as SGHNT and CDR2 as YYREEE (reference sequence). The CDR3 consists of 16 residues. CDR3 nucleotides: TGTGCCAGCAGCTCCGCCGCGGGGCAGTTGGACACTGAAGCTTTCTTT. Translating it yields CASSSAAGQLDTEAFF. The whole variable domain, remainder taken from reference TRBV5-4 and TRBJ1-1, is ETGVTQSPTHLIKTRGQQVTLRCSSQSGHNTVSWYQQALGQGPQFIFQYYREEENGRGNFPPRFSGLQFPNYSSELNVNALELDDSALYLCASSSAAGQLDTEAFFGQGTRLTVV.

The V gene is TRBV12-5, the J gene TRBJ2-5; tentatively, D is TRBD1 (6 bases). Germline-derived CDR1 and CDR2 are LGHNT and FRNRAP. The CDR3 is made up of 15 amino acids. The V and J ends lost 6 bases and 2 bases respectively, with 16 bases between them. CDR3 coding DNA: TGTGCTAGTGGCTCCCCGAGAGGGGGACAAGAGACCCAGTACTTC. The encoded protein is CASGSPRGGQETQYF.

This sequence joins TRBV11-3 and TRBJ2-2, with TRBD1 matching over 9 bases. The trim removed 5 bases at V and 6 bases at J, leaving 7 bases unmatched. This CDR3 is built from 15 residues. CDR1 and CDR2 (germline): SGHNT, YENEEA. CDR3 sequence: CASSRRTGEAGELFF. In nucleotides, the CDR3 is TGTGCCAGCAGCCGAAGGACAGGGGAAGCCGGGGAGCTGTTTTTT.

The CDR3 protein is CASSIRGGTDTQYF. The CDR3 region has the DNA TGCGCCAGCAGTATTAGAGGGGGCACAGATACGCAGTATTTT. The chain links TRBV5-1 to TRBJ2-3; D possibly uses TRBD1 or TRBD2 (5 bases each). Germline loops: CDR1 SGHRS, CDR2 YFSETQ. V lost 5 bases, J lost 1 base, and 11 bases lay in between. The CDR3 runs to 14 residues.

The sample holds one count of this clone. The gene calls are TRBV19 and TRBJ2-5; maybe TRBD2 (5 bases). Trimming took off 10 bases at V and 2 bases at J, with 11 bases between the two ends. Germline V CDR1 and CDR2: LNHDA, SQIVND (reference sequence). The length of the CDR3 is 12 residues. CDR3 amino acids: CATQGGQETQYF. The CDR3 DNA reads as TGTGCCACCCAAGGAGGACAAGAGACCCAGTACTTC.

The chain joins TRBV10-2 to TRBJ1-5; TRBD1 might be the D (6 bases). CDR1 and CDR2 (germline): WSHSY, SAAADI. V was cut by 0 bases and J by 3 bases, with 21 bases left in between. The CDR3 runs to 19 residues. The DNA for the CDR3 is TGCGCCAGCAGTGAGTCATCAGGAGGGGGAAGAGGTGACAATCAGCCCCAGCATTTT. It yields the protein CASSESSGGGRGDNQPQHF.

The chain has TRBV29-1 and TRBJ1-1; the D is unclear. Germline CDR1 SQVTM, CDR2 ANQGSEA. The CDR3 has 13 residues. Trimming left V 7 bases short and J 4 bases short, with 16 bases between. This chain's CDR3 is CSASFVLGTEAFF. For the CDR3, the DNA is TGCAGCGCCTCCTTTGTTCTGGGCACTGAAGCTTTCTTT.

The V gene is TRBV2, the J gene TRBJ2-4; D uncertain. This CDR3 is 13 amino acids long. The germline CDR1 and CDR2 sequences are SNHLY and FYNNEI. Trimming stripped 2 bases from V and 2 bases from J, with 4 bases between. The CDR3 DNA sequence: TGTGCCAGCAGTGAATCTCCCAAAAACATTCAGTACTTC. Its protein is CASSESPKNIQYF.

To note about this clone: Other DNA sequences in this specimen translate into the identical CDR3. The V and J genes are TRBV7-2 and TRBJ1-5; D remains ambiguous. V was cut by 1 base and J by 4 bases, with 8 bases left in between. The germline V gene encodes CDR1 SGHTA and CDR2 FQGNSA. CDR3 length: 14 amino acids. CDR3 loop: CASSLGAVNQPQHF. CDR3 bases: TGTGCCAGCAGCTTAGGGGCAGTGAATCAGCCCCAGCATTTT.

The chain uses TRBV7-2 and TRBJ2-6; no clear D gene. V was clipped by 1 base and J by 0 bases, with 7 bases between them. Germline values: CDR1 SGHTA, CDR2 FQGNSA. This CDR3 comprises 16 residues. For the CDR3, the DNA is TGTGCCAGCAGCTTAGACAGTCCCTCTGGGGCCAACGTCCTGACTTTC. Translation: CASSLDSPSGANVLTF.

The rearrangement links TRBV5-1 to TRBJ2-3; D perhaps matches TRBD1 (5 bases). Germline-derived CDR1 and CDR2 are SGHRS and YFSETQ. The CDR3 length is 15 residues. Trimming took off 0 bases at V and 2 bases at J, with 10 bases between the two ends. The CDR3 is CASSLEGFYTDTQYF. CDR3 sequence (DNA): TGCGCCAGCAGCTTGGAGGGGTTCTACACAGATACGCAGTATTTT.

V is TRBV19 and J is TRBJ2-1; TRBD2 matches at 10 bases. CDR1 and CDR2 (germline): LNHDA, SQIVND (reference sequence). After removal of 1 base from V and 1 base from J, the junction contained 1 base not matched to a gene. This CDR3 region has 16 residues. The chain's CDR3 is CASSIGSGGSYNEQFF. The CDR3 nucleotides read TGTGCCAGTAGTATAGGTAGCGGGGGGTCCTACAATGAGCAGTTCTTC. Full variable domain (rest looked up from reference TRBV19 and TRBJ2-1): DGGITQSPKYLFRKEGQNVTLSCEQNLNHDAMYWYRQDPGQGLRLIYYSQIVNDFQKGDIAEGYSVSREKKESFPLTVTSAQKNPTAFYLCASSIGSGGSYNEQFFGPGTRLTVL.